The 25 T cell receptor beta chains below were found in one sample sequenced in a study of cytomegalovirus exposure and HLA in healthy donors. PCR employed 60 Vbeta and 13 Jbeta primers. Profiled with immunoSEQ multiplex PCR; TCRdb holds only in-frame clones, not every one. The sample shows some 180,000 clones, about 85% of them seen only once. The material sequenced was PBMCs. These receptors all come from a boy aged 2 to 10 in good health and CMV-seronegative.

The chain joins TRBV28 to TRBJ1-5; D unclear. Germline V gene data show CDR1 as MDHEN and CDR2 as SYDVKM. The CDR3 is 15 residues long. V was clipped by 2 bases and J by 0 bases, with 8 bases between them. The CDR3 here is CASSLPLSSNQPQHF. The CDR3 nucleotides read TGTGCCAGCAGTTTACCACTTAGTAGCAATCAGCCCCAGCATTTT.

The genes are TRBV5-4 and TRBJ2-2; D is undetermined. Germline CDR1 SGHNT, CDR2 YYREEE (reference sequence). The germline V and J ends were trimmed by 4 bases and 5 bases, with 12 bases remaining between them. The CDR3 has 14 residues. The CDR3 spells CASSLELTTGELFF. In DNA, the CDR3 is TGTGCCAGCAGCCTAGAGTTAACGACCGGGGAGCTGTTTTTT.

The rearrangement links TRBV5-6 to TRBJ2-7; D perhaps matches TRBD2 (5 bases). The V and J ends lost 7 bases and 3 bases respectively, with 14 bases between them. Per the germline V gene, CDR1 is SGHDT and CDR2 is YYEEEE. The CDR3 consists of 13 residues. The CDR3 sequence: CASLGVGGYEQYF. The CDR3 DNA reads TGTGCCAGCTTGGGAGTAGGTGGCTACGAGCAGTACTTC.

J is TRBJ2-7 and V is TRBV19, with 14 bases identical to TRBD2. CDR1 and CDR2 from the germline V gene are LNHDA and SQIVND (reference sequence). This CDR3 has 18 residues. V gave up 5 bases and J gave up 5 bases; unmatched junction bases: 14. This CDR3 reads CASSSRSGLAGDGNEQYF. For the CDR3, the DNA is TGTGCCAGTAGTTCCCGATCGGGACTAGCGGGAGACGGGAACGAGCAGTACTTC. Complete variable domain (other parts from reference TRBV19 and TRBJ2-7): DGGITQSPKYLFRKEGQNVTLSCEQNLNHDAMYWYRQDPGQGLRLIYYSQIVNDFQKGDIAEGYSVSREKKESFPLTVTSAQKNPTAFYLCASSSRSGLAGDGNEQYFGPGTRLTVT.

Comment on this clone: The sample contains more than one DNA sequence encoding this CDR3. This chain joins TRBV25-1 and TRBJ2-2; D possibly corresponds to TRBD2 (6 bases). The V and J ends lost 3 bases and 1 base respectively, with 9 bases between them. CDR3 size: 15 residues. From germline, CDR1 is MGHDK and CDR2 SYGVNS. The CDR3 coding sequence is TGTGCCAGCAGTGAGTTAGCGGAGAACACCGGGGAGCTGTTTTTT. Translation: CASSELAENTGELFF.

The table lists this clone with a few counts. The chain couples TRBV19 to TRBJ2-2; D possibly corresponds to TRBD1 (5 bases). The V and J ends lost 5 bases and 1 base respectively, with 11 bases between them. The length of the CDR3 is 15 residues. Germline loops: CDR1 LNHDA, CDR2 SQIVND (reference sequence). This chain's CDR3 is CASSPSQGNTGELFF. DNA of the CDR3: TGTGCCAGTAGTCCCAGTCAGGGGAACACCGGGGAGCTGTTTTTT. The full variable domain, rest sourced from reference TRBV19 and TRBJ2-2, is DGGITQSPKYLFRKEGQNVTLSCEQNLNHDAMYWYRQDPGQGLRLIYYSQIVNDFQKGDIAEGYSVSREKKESFPLTVTSAQKNPTAFYLCASSPSQGNTGELFFGEGSRLTVL.

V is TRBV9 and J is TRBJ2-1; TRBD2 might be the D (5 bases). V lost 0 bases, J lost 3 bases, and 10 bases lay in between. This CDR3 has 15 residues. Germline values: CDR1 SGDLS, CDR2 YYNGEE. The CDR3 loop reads CASSVGAANYNEQFF. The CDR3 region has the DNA TGTGCCAGCAGCGTAGGAGCGGCCAACTACAATGAGCAGTTCTTC.

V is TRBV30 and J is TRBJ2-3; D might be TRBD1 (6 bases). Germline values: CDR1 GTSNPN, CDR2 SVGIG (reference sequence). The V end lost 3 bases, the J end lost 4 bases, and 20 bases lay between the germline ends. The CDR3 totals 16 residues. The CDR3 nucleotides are TGTGCCTGGAGATATAATGTCCCCGGACAGCCAGATACGCAGTATTTT. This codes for CAWRYNVPGQPDTQYF.

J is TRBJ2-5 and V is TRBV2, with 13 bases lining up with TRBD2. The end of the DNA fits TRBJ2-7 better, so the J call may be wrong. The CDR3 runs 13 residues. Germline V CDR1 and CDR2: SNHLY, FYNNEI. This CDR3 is CASGLAGAAEQYF. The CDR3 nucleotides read TGTGCCAGCGGACTAGCGGGAGCAGCCGAGCAGTACTTC.

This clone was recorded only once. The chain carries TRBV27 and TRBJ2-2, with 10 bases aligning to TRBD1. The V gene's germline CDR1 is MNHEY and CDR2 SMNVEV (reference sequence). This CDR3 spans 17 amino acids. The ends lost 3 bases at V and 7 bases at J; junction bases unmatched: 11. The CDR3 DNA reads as TGTGCCAGCAGTTTCGATAACTCCGGGACAGGGGACGGGGAGCTGTTTTTT. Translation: CASSFDNSGTGDGELFF.

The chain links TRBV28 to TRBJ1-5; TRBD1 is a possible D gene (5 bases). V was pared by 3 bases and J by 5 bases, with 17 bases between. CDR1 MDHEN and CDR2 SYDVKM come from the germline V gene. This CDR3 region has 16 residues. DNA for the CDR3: TGTGCCAGCAGTTTTTCCGGGACGGGGGGGGATCAGCCCCAGCATTTT. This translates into CASSFSGTGGDQPQHF.

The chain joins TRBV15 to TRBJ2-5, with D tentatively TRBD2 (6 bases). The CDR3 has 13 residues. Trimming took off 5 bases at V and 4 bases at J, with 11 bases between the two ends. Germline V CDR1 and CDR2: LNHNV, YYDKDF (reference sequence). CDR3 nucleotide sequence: TGTGCCACCAGCGGGCTGGGGGGAGAGACCCAGTACTTC. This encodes CATSGLGGETQYF.

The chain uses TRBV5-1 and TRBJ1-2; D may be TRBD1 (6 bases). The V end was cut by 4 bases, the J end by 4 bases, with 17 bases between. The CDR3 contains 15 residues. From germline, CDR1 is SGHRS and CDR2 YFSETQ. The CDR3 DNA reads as TGCGCCAGCAGCCAGGGAGGGGGGGCCAGCTATGGCTACACCTTC. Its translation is CASSQGGGASYGYTF.

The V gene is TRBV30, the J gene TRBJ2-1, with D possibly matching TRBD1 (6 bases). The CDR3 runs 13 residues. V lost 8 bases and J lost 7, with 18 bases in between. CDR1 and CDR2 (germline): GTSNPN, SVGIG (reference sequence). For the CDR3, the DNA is TGTGCCGGGGCCAAACAGGGTTGGAATGAGCAGTTCTTC. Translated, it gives CAGAKQGWNEQFF.

The CDR3 reads CASTGWLGGLEQFF. The CDR3 region has the DNA TGTGCCAGCACCGGGTGGCTAGGAGGTCTTGAGCAGTTCTTC. The V call is TRBV2, the J call TRBJ2-1, with D perhaps matching TRBD2 (5 bases). Per the germline V gene, CDR1 is SNHLY and CDR2 is FYNNEI. The V and J ends lost 7 bases and 9 bases respectively, with 19 bases between them. The CDR3 length is 14 residues.

Here the CDR3 DNA reads TGTGCCAGTAGTATCCTCCTGACAGACATGAACACTGAAGCTTTCTTT. It encodes CASSILLTDMNTEAFF. The V gene is TRBV19, the J gene TRBJ1-1; D is possibly TRBD1 (5 bases). The V end lost 3 bases, the J end lost 0 bases, and 14 bases lay between the germline ends. CDR3 length equals 16 residues. The germline gives CDR1 LNHDA, CDR2 SQIVND (reference sequence).

The chain's CDR3 is CASSSFDRGQAYGYTF. DNA of the CDR3: TGTGCCAGCTCATCATTTGACAGGGGGCAAGCCTATGGCTACACCTTC. This chain connects TRBV18 to TRBJ1-2, with 10 bases aligning to TRBD1. Unmatched junction bases numbered 10, after V lost 5 bases and J lost 4 bases. The CDR3 has 16 residues. Germline V gives CDR1 KGHSH, CDR2 LQKENI.

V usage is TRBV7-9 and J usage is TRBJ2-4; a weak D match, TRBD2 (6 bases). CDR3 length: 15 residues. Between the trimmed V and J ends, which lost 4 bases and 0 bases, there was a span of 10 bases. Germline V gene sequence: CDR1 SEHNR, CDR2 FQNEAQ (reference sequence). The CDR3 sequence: CASSSGLLAKNIQYF. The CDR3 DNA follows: TGTGCCAGCAGCTCGGGACTGTTAGCCAAAAACATTCAGTACTTC.

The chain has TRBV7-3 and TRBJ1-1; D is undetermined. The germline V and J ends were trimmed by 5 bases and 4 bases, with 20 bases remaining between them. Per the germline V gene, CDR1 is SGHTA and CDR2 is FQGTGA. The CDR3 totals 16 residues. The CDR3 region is CASSPRPVKAGTEAFF. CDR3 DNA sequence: TGTGCCAGCAGCCCCCGGCCGGTAAAGGCGGGCACTGAAGCTTTCTTT.

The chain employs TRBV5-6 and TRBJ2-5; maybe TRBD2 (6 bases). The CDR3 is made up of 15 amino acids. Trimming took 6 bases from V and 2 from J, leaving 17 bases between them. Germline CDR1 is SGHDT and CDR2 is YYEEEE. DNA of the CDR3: TGTGCCAGCACTCACGTGGGGGGTGGGCAAGAGACCCAGTACTTC. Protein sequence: CASTHVGGGQETQYF.

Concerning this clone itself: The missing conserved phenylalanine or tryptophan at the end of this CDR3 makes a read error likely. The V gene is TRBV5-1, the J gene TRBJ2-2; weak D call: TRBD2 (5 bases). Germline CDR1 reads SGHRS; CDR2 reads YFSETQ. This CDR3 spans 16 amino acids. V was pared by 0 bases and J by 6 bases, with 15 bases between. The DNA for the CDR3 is TGCGCCAGCAGCTTGGGCCGGACTTTGCAAGCCGGGGAGCTGTTTGTT. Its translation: CASSLGRTLQAGELFV.

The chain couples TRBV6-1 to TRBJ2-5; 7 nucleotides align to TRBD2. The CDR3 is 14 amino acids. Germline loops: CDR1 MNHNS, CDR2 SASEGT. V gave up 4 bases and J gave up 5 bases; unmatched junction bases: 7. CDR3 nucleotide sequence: TGTGCCAGCAGTGGAGGACTAGGGTGGGAGACCCAGTACTTC. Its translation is CASSGGLGWETQYF.

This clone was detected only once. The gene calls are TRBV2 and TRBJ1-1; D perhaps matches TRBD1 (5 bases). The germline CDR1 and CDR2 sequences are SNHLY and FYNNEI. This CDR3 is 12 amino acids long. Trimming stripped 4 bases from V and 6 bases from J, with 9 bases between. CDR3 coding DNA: TGTGCCAGCAGTGTCAGGGTCCCTGAAGCTTTCTTT. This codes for CASSVRVPEAFF.

This CDR3 reads CATSRSQETQYF. CDR3 DNA: TGTGCCACCAGCAGATCTCAAGAGACCCAGTACTTC. The rearrangement uses TRBV15 and TRBJ2-5; D is uncertain. From germline, CDR1 is LNHNV and CDR2 YYDKDF (reference sequence). CDR3 length equals 12 residues. Trimming left V 2 bases short and J 2 bases short, with 3 bases between. Complete variable domain (other parts from reference TRBV15 and TRBJ2-5): DAMVIQNPRYQVTQFGKPVTLSCSQTLNHNVMYWYQQKSSQAPKLLFHYYDKDFNNEADTPDNFQSRRPNTSFCFLDIRSPGLGDTAMYLCATSRSQETQYFGPGTRLLVL.

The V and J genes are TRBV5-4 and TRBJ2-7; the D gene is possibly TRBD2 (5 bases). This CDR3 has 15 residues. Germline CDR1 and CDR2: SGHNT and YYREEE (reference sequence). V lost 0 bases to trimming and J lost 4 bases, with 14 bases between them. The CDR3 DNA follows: TGTGCCAGCAGCTTGGAAGTGAATTCGGGATACGAGCAGTACTTC. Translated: CASSLEVNSGYEQYF.